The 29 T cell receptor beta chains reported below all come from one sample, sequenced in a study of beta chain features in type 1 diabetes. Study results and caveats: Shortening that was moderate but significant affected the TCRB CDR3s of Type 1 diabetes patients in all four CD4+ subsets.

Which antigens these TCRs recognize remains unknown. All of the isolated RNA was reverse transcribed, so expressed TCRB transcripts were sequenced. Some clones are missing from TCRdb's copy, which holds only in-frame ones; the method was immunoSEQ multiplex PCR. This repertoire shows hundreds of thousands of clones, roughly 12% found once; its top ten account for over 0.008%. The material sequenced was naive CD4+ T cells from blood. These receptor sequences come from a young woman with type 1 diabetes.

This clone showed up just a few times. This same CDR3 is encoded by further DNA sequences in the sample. The CDR3 loop reads CASSRTGDYGYTF. In DNA, the CDR3 is TGTGCCAGCAGTCGGACAGGGGACTATGGCTACACCTTC. The V gene is TRBV7-9, the J gene TRBJ1-2; TRBD1 aligns across 9 bases. CDR1 is SEHNR, CDR2 FQNEAQ, per germline (reference sequence). The CDR3 covers 13 residues. V gave up 6 bases and J gave up 3 bases; unmatched junction bases: 2.

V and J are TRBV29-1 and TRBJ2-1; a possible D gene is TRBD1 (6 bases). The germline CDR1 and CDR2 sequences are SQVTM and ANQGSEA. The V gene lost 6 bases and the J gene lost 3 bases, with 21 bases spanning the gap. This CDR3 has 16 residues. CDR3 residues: CSVAGTGTTYYNEQFF. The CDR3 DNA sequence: TGCAGCGTAGCTGGCACCGGGACAACCTACTACAATGAGCAGTTCTTC.

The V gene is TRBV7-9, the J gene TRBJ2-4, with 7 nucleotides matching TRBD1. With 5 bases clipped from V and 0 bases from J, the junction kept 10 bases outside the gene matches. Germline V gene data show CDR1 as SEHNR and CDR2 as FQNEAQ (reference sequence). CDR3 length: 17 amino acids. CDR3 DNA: TGTGCCAGCAGCCAACCAACAGGGGATCTAGCCAAAAACATTCAGTACTTC. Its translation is CASSQPTGDLAKNIQYF. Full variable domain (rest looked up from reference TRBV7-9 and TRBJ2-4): DTGVSQNPRHKITKRGQNVTFRCDPISEHNRLYWYRQTLGQGPEFLTYFQNEAQLEKSRLLSDRFSAERPKGSFSTLEIQRTEQGDSAMYLCASSQPTGDLAKNIQYFGAGTRLSVL.

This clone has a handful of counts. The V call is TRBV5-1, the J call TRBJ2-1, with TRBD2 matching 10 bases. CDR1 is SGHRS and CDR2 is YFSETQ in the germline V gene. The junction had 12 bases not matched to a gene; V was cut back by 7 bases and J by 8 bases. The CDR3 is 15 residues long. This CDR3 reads CASARRLAGVDEQFF. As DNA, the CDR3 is TGCGCCAGCGCGCGGCGGCTAGCGGGAGTCGATGAGCAGTTCTTC. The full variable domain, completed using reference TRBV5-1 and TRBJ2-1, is KAGVTQTPRYLIKTRGQQVTLSCSPISGHRSVSWYQQTPGQGLQFLFEYFSETQRNKGNFPGRFSGRQFSNSRSEMNVSTLELGDSALYLCASARRLAGVDEQFFGPGTRLTVL.

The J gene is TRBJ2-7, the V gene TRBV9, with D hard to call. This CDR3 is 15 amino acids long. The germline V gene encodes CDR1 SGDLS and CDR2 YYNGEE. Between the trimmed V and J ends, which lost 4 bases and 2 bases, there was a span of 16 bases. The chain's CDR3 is CASSPESLRTYEQYF. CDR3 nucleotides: TGTGCCAGCAGCCCCGAGAGTCTCAGGACCTACGAGCAGTACTTC. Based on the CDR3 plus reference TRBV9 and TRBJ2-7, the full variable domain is DSGVTQTPKHLITATGQRVTLRCSPRSGDLSVYWYQQSLDQGLQFLIQYYNGEERAKGNILERFSAQQFPDLHSELNLSSLELGDSALYFCASSPESLRTYEQYFGPGTRLTVT.

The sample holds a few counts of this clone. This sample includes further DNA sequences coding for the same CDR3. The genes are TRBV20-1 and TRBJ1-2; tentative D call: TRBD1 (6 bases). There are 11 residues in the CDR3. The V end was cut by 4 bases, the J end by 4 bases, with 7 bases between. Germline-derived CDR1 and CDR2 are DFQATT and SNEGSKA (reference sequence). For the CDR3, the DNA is TGCAGTGCTACACAGGGCTATGGCTACACCTTC. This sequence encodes CSATQGYGYTF.

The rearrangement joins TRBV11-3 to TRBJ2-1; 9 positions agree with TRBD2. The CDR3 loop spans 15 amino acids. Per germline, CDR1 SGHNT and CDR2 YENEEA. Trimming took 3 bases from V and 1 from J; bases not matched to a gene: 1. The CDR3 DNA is TGTGCCAGCAGCTTTGCGGGAGGGTCCTACAATGAGCAGTTCTTC. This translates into CASSFAGGSYNEQFF. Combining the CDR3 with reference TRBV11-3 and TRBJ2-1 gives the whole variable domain EAGVVQSPRYKIIEKKQPVAFWCNPISGHNTLYWYLQNLGQGPELLIRYENEEAVDDSQLPKDRFSAERLKGVDSTLKIQPAELGDSAVYLCASSFAGGSYNEQFFGPGTRLTVL.

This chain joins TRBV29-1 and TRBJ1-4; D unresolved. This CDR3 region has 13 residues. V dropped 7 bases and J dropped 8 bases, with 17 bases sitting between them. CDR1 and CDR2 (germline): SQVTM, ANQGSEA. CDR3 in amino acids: CSARTGLGEKLFF. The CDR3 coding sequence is TGCAGCGCCAGGACTGGATTGGGGGAAAAACTGTTTTTT.

CDR3 nucleotide sequence: TGTGCCAGCAGCCCCGATGTGGGGGCACTCCTGGTTGAGCAGTACTTC. Residues: CASSPDVGALLVEQYF. The J gene is TRBJ2-7, the V gene TRBV7-2, with D possibly TRBD1 on 6 matching bases. Trimming took off 5 bases at V and 7 bases at J, with 24 bases between the two ends. The CDR3 is 16 residues long. From germline, CDR1 is SGHTA and CDR2 FQGNSA.

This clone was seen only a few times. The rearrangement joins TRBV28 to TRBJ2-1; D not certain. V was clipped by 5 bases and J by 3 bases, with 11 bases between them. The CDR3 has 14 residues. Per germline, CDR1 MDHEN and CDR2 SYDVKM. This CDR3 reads CASSLVDFYNEQFF. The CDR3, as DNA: TGTGCCAGCAGTCTTGTAGATTTCTACAATGAGCAGTTCTTC.

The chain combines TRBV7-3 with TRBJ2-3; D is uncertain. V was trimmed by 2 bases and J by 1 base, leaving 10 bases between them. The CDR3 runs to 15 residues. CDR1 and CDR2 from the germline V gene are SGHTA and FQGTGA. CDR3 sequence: CASSLGSPGTDTQYF. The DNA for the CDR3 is TGTGCCAGCAGCTTAGGTAGCCCCGGCACAGATACGCAGTATTTT.

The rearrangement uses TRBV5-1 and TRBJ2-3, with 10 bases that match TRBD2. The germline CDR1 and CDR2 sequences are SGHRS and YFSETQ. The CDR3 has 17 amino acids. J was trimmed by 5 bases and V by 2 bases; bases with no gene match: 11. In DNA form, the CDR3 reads TGCGCCAGCAGCTTTCCCGGGACTAGCGCACAGGGAGATACGCAGTATTTT. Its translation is CASSFPGTSAQGDTQYF. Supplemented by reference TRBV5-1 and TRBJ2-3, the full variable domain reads KAGVTQTPRYLIKTRGQQVTLSCSPISGHRSVSWYQQTPGQGLQFLFEYFSETQRNKGNFPGRFSGRQFSNSRSEMNVSTLELGDSALYLCASSFPGTSAQGDTQYFGPGTRLTVL.

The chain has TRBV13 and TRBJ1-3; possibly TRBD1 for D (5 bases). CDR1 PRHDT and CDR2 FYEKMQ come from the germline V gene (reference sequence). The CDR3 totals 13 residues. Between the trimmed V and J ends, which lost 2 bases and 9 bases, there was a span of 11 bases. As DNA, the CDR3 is TGTGCCAGCAGCTTAATCGCCGGGGGCACCATATATTTT. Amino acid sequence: CASSLIAGGTIYF. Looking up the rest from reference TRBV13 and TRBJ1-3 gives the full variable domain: AAGVIQSPRHLIKEKRETATLKCYPIPRHDTVYWYQQGPGQDPQFLISFYEKMQSDKGSIPDRFSAQQFSDYHSELNMSSLELGDSALYFCASSLIAGGTIYFGEGSWLTVV.

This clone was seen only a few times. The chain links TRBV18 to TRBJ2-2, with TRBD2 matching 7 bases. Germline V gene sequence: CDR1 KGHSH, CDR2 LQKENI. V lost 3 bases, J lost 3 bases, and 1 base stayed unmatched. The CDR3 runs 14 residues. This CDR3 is CASSPGGHTGELFF. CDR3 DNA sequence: TGTGCCAGCTCACCGGGAGGGCACACCGGGGAGCTGTTTTTT.

The CDR3 is CASSPSLAGATGELFF. CDR3 coding DNA: TGTGCCAGCTCACCTAGTCTAGCGGGAGCTACCGGGGAGCTGTTTTTT. The chain employs TRBV18 and TRBJ2-2, with 10 bases identical to TRBD2. Unmatched junction bases numbered 6, after V lost 3 bases and J lost 5 bases. CDR1 KGHSH and CDR2 LQKENI come from the germline V gene. This CDR3 comprises 16 residues. The variable domain in full, completed from reference TRBV18 and TRBJ2-2, reads NAGVMQNPRHLVRRRGQEARLRCSPMKGHSHVYWYRQLPEEGLKFMVYLQKENIIDESGMPKERFSAEFPKEGPSILRIQQVVRGDSAAYFCASSPSLAGATGELFFGEGSRLTVL.

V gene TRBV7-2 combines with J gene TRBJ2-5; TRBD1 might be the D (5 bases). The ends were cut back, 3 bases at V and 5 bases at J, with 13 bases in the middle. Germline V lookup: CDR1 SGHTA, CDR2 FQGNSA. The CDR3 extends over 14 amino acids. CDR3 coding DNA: TGTGCCAGCAGCTTTCAGGGAAGCGACGAGACCCAGTACTTC. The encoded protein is CASSFQGSDETQYF.

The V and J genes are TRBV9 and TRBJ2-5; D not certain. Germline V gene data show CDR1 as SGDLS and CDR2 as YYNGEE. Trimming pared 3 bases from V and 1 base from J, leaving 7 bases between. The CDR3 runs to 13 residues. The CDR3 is CASSDTPQETQYF. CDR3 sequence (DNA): TGTGCCAGCAGCGACACGCCCCAAGAGACCCAGTACTTC.

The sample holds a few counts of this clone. The CDR3, as DNA: TGTGCCAGCAGCGTACCGGGACTAGAAGGCGTCAATGAGCAGTTCTTC. Protein: CASSVPGLEGVNEQFF. The chain uses TRBV9 and TRBJ2-1, with 8 nucleotides matching TRBD2. Germline CDR1 is SGDLS and CDR2 is YYNGEE. This CDR3 comprises 16 residues. The V gene end was trimmed by 1 base and the J gene end by 6 bases; junction bases not matched to a gene: 9.

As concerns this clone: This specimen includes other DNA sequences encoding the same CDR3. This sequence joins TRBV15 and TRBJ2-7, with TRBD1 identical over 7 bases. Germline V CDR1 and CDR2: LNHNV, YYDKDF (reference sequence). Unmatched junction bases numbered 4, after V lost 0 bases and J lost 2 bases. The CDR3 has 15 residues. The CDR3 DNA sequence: TGTGCCACCAGCAGAGATAGGGACAGAGCCTACGAGCAGTACTTC. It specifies CATSRDRDRAYEQYF.

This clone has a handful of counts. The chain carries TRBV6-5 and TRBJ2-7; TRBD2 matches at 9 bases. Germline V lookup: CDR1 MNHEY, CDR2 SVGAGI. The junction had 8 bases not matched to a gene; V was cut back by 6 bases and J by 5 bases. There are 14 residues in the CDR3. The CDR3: CASRISGSLNEQYF. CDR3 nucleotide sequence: TGTGCCAGCAGAATTAGCGGGAGTCTGAACGAGCAGTACTTC.

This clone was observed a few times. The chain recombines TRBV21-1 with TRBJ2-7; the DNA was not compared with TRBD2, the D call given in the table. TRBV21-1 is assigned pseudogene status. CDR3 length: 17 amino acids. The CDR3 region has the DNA TGTGCCAGCAGCCCTCGTCTCCCCCAGGACTCGTTATACGAGCAGTACTTC. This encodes CASSPRLPQDSLYEQYF.

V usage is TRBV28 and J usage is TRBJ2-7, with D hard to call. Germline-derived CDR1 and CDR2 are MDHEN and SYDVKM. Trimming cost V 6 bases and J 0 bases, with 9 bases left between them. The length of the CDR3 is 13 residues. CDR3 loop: CASRVPSSYEQYF. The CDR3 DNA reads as TGTGCCAGCAGGGTTCCGAGCTCCTACGAGCAGTACTTC.

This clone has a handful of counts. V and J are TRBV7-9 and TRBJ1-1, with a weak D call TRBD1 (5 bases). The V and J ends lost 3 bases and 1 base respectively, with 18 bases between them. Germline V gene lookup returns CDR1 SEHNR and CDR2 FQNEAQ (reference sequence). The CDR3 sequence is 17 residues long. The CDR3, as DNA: TGTGCCAGCAGCTTGTTTGGGGGGTTTGGAGGGAACACTGAAGCTTTCTTT. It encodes CASSLFGGFGGNTEAFF.

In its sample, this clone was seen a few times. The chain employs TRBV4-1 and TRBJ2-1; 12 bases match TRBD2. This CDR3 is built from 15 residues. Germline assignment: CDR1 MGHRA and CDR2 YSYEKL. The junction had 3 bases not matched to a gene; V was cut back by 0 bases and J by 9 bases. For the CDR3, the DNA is TGCGCCAGCAGCCAAGAAGAACTAGCGGGGGGTGAGCAGTTCTTC. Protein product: CASSQEELAGGEQFF.

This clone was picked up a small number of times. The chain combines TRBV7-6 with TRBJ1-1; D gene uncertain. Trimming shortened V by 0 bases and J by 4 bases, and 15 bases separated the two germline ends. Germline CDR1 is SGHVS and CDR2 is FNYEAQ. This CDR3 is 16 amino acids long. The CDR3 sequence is CASSLAGGGRATEAFF. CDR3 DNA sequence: TGTGCCAGCAGCTTAGCCGGAGGTGGGCGGGCCACTGAAGCTTTCTTT.

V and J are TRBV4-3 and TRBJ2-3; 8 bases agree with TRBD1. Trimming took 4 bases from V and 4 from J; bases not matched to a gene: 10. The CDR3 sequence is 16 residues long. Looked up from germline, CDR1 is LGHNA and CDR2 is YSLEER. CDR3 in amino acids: CASSRTGKGRADTQYF. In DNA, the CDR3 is TGCGCCAGCAGCCGGACAGGGAAAGGGCGGGCAGATACGCAGTATTTT.

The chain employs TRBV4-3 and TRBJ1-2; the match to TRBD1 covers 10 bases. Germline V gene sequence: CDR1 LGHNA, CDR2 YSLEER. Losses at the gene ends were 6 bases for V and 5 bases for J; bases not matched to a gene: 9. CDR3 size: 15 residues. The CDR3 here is CASRETTGGRYGYTF. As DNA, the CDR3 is TGCGCCAGCAGGGAGACGACAGGGGGCAGGTATGGCTACACCTTC.

The CDR3 DNA follows: TGCAGCGTTGACGGGAGACTAGCCGATAGCACAGATACGCAGTATTTT. This encodes CSVDGRLADSTDTQYF. This chain joins TRBV29-1 and TRBJ2-3; 7 bases align to TRBD2. Trimming took 3 bases from V and 0 from J; bases not matched to a gene: 9. The CDR3 covers 16 residues. Germline V gives CDR1 SQVTM, CDR2 ANQGSEA.

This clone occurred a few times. The CDR3 loop is CASSELGIRKETQYF. The CDR3 region has the DNA TGTGCCAGCAGTGAATTGGGCATCCGGAAAGAGACCCAGTACTTC. The V call is TRBV25-1, the J call TRBJ2-5; D is undetermined. Trimming left V 1 base short and J 3 bases short, with 12 bases between. Germline-derived CDR1 and CDR2 are MGHDK and SYGVNS. This CDR3 has 15 amino acids.